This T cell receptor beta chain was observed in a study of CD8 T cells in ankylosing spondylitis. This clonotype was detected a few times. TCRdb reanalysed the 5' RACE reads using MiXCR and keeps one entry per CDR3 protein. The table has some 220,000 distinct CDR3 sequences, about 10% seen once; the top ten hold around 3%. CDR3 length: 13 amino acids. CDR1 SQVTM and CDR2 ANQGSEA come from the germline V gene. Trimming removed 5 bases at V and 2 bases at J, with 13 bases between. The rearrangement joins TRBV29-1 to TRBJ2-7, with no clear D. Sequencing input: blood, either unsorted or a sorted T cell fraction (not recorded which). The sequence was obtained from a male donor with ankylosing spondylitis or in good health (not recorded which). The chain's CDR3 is CSVSDWIAYEQYF. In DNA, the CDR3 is TGCAGCGTTTCAGACTGGATAGCCTACGAGCAGTACTTC.